This T cell receptor (beta chain) originates from a study of technical replicates of blood from a few donors. This CDR3 has 16 amino acids. From germline, CDR1 is LNHNV and CDR2 YYDKDF (reference sequence). J lost 2 bases, V lost 1 base, and 6 bases had no gene match. The method was immunoSEQ multiplex PCR; TCRdb's version includes in-frame clones alone and lacks a portion of them. The sample has 60,000 to 90,000 clones; nearly 98% are singletons. The sequence came from a human donor in good health. The genes are TRBV15 and TRBJ2-5; 8 bases are a match to TRBD2. Sequencing was done on a sample of T cells isolated from PBMCs. The CDR3 sequence is CATSRGGRGGQETQYF. The DNA for the CDR3 is TGTGCCACCAGCAGAGGAGGTCGGGGGGGTCAAGAGACCCAGTACTTC.